The present entry profiles one T cell receptor beta chain with its context. This entry comes from a study of blood T cell repertoires in COVID-19. Methods used by the authors: Amplification of reference gene primers was used by the study to estimate nucleated cell counts. This table comes from immunoSEQ multiplex PCR, and its TCRdb copy is limited to in-frame clones, with some not included. V and J calls and clone size are as listed in that table; D and trimming were resolved from the DNA. Seen here are under 250,000 clones, around 86% observed once, and the top ten hold around 1.5%. CDR1 and CDR2 from the germline V gene are MNHEY and SVGEGT. Trimming cost V 2 bases and J 10 bases; bases outside gene matches: 13. CDR3 length: 15 residues.

The sequence came from a woman aged 60-75 years who had recovered from COVID-19. Sample: peripheral blood. The V and J genes are TRBV6-2 or TRBV6-3 and TRBJ1-1; TRBD1 aligns across 7 bases. The CDR3 spells CASSYPRQGLRGAFF. CDR3 DNA: TGTGCCAGCAGTTACCCCAGACAGGGCCTTAGGGGAGCTTTCTTT.